This T cell receptor (beta chain) was captured in a study of blood T cell repertoires in COVID-19. Study as a whole: Samples taken during acute and convalescent COVID-19 were collected in the United States, Italy and Spain. Sources were T cells, B-cell-depleted T cells, or PBMCs; the material itself was cDNA or gDNA.

Original handling: Researchers report that nucleated cell counts were estimated from reference gene primer amplification. Assay: immunoSEQ multiplex PCR; the TCRdb copy retains only in-frame clones and omits some. That table gives V, J and clone size, and the DNA gave D and trimming. Here the sample spans 150,000 or so clones, about 83% being singletons. The CDR3 is 14 residues long. Germline trimming cut 0 bases from V and 4 bases from J; bases unmatched to any gene: 2. The germline V gene encodes CDR1 MNHNS and CDR2 SASEGT. This chain links TRBV6-1 with TRBJ2-7, with 8 bases fitting TRBD2. The sample taken for sequencing was peripheral blood. The sequence was obtained from a human donor in a cohort sampled during active COVID-19. The CDR3 nucleotides read TGTGCCAGCAGTGAAGCCGGGGGGGCTTACGAGCAGTACTTC. Protein: CASSEAGGAYEQYF.